The entry below gives a single T cell receptor (beta chain) sequence along with its context. The antigen is not known. TCR subtype-specific primers in iRepertoire multiplex PCR prepared libraries for bulk and single-cell sequencing. TCRdb reanalyzed the multiplex PCR reads and collapses them to one entry per CDR3 protein, without DNA. The table lists thousands of distinct CDR3 sequences, with over 25% in the top ten. The sample comes from a study of T cells in severe cutaneous drug reactions. Study details: Patients came from Taiwan, Thailand and a European registry, 2011 to 2018. Patients in acute or recovery stage gave blister fluids/cells and PBMC.

Carbamazepine had induced Stevens-Johnson syndrome or toxic epidermal necrolysis in the sequenced donors. General study results and limits: Carbamazepine-induced Stevens-Johnson syndrome or toxic epidermal necrolysis patients showed strongly raised TRBV12-4, 25% to 35% in blister cells and roughly 5% in PBMC.

Germline V gene lookup returns CDR1 SGHRS and CDR2 YFSETQ. The CDR3 spans 16 residues. This TCR came from a human donor with a severe cutaneous adverse drug reaction. What was sequenced was cells from a skin blister. This sequence joins TRBV5-1 and TRBJ2-1; TCRdb selects TRBD1, and the lack of DNA leaves this call unchecked. The CDR3 sequence: CASSLAQGRGINEQFF.